Below are 10 T cell receptor beta chains sequenced from a single sample in a study of T cells in Graves' hyperthyroidism and ophthalmopathy. RNA transcripts yielded amplified TCR beta CDR3 regions. RT-PCR in the first round (using the HTBI primer set) targeted the TCR CDR3. Via MiXCR, TCRdb re-called the multiplex PCR reads, giving one row per CDR3 protein. The table lists some 320,000 distinct CDR3 sequences, around 13% of them singletons. Sequenced sample: blood. These receptors were obtained from a woman between 40 and 50 years old with Graves' ophthalmopathy.

This clonotype came up many times. This chain connects TRBV28 to TRBJ2-1; 8 bases fit TRBD2. The CDR3 spans 15 residues. Unmatched junction bases numbered 12, after V lost 5 bases and J lost 9 bases. Per germline, CDR1 MDHEN and CDR2 SYDVKM. CDR3 amino acids: CASSTFGAGGGEQFF. DNA of the CDR3: TGTGCCAGCAGTACCTTCGGGGCGGGAGGTGGTGAGCAGTTCTTC.

The chain has TRBV5-1 and TRBJ1-3, with a tentative D call TRBD1 (6 bases). This CDR3 has 14 residues. The ends were cut back, 2 bases at V and 4 bases at J, with 10 bases in the middle. Germline V gene sequence: CDR1 SGHRS, CDR2 YFSETQ. The CDR3, as DNA: TGCGCCAGCAGCTTCGGACAGTGGGGAAACACCATATATTTT. As protein: CASSFGQWGNTIYF.

A word on this clonotype: A read error may explain this, as a much larger clone is one base away. The CDR3 end shows no conserved phenylalanine or tryptophan, and so a read error is likely. This rearrangement joins TRBV2 to TRBJ2-5; no reliable D call. The CDR3 has 11 amino acids. The ends were cut back, 4 bases at V and 4 bases at J, with 4 bases in the middle. Per the germline V gene, CDR1 is SNHLY and CDR2 is FYNNEI. Written as DNA, the CDR3 is TGTGCCAGCAGTGTGTCAGAGACCCAGTACTCC. As protein: CASSVSETQYS.

In its sample, this clonotype was seen many times. The CDR3 spells CASSQQGVGFF. CDR3 DNA: TGTGCCAGCAGCCAACAGGGAGTGGGTTTCTTT. The chain uses TRBV12-3 or TRBV12-4 and TRBJ1-1, with D perhaps TRBD1 (6 bases). Trimming left V 6 bases short and J 13 bases short, with 15 bases between. This CDR3 has 11 residues.

The rearrangement links TRBV2 to TRBJ2-1; D tentatively reads TRBD1 or TRBD2 (6 bases each). Trimming removed 3 bases at V and 6 bases at J, with 12 bases between. This CDR3 is 14 amino acids long. The germline V gene has CDR1 SNHLY and CDR2 FYNNEI. The CDR3 reads CASSEWGAVNEQFF. The DNA of the CDR3 is TGTGCCAGCAGTGAGTGGGGGGCGGTCAATGAGCAGTTCTTC.

There are a few counts of this clonotype. A read error is possible here, since a much larger clone lies one base away. The rearrangement uses TRBV11-3 and TRBJ2-1; D is perhaps TRBD1 or TRBD2 (5 bases each). V was cut by 0 bases and J by 7 bases, with 13 bases left in between. This CDR3 is built from 15 residues. In germline, CDR1 is SGHNT, CDR2 YENEEA. In DNA, the CDR3 is TGTGCCAGCAGCTTAGACGGGGCTAGAGGTAATGAGCAGTTCTTC. Translated, it gives CASSLDGARGNEQFF.

By share, this clonotype ranks as medium-sized. This chain joins TRBV12-3 or TRBV12-4 and TRBJ1-6; D ambiguous. CDR3 length: 12 residues. V was pared by 6 bases and J by 9 bases, with 9 bases between. The CDR3 DNA reads as TGTGCCAGCAGGGAGGGTAGTTCACCCCTCCACTTT. Translated, it gives CASREGSSPLHF.

The chain combines TRBV6-1 with TRBJ2-3; 7 nucleotides agree with TRBD1. The CDR3 is made up of 18 amino acids. V shed 2 bases, J shed 0 bases, and the junction held 11 bases outside the gene matches. Germline CDR1 reads MNHNS; CDR2 reads SASEGT. This CDR3 is CASSENPRTGTSTDTQYF. CDR3 sequence (DNA): TGTGCCAGCAGTGAAAACCCTCGGACAGGCACTAGCACAGATACGCAGTATTTT.

This clonotype was counted many times. The chain joins TRBV29-1 to TRBJ1-2, with no clear D. V was pared by 6 bases and J by 8 bases, with 16 bases between. The V gene's germline CDR1 is SQVTM and CDR2 ANQGSEA. This CDR3 contains 12 residues. DNA of the CDR3: TGCAGCGTGGGGAAACCTGGAGGCGGCTACACCTTC. Its protein is CSVGKPGGGYTF.

This clonotype was counted at least ten times. The chain employs TRBV13 and TRBJ2-1; D could derive from TRBD1 or TRBD2 (5 bases each). The CDR3 is made up of 16 amino acids. Trimming cost V 5 bases and J 4 bases, with 18 bases left between them. CDR1 PRHDT and CDR2 FYEKMQ come from the germline V gene (reference sequence). CDR3 region: CASSHYYEGRYNEQFF. CDR3 nucleotide sequence: TGTGCCAGCAGCCACTATTATGAGGGACGTTACAATGAGCAGTTCTTC.